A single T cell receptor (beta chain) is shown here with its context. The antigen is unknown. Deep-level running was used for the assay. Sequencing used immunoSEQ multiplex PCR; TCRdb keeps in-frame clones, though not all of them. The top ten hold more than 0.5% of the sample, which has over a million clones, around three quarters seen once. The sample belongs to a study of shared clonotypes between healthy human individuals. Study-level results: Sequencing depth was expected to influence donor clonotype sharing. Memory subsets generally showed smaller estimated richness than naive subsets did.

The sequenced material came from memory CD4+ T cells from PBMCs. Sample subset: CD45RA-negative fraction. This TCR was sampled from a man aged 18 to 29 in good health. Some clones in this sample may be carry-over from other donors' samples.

CDR3 nucleotides: TGTGCCAGCAGCCCCACCGTAGCCAACTATGGCTACACCTTC. It is translated as CASSPTVANYGYTF. This sequence joins TRBV7-6 and TRBJ1-2; D unclear. The V gene lost 5 bases and the J gene lost 2 bases, with 12 bases spanning the gap. CDR3 length: 14 residues. Germline V gene sequence: CDR1 SGHVS, CDR2 FNYEAQ.